The clone carrying this T cell receptor beta chain was observed a handful of times. What it binds is not known. V shed 3 bases, J shed 4 bases, and the junction held 14 bases outside the gene matches. Germline assignment: CDR1 LNHNV and CDR2 YYDKDF (reference sequence). The length of the CDR3 is 17 residues. This sample was taken from a study of CD8+ T cells in alopecia areata. For the study at large: Treatment of the treated patients consisted of oral tofacitinib, 5 to 10 mg twice daily.

Study-level findings and limits: Sequence data from scalp samples additionally include resident alphabeta T cells of normal skin.

Once RNA had been extracted, it was reverse transcribed into cDNA to act as the sequencing template. Clones were read by immunoSEQ multiplex PCR, and TCRdb kept only the in-frame ones, dropping some. The table includes 110,000 to 150,000 clones, around 51% detected once. This receptor was obtained from a human donor with alopecia areata. The genes are TRBV15 and TRBJ2-5, with 7 positions matching TRBD2. Specimen: CD4+ T cells sorted from blood, collected at week 0. The CDR3 reads CATSSARTSVVRETQYF. The DNA for the CDR3 is TGTGCCACCAGCAGCGCGCGAACTAGCGTGGTCCGAGAGACCCAGTACTTC.